The 18 T cell receptor beta chains below come from one sample, sequenced in a study of blood T cell repertoires in COVID-19. Libraries were prepared by immunoSEQ multiplex PCR; TCRdb keeps only in-frame clonotypes and omits some of them. Of approximately 180,000 clones listed, 80% to 95% were seen once; the top ten hold approximately 0.56%. Sequencing input: peripheral blood. These receptors all come from a man aged 50-59 years with acute or convalescent COVID-19.

The chain is built from TRBV20-1 and TRBJ1-2; D gene uncertain. The CDR3 is 14 residues long. With 3 bases removed from V and 4 bases from J, the gap between germline ends came to 15 bases. Per germline, CDR1 DFQATT and CDR2 SNEGSKA (reference sequence). Here the CDR3 reads CSASSTPDGYGYTF. DNA of the CDR3: TGCAGTGCTAGTTCGACACCCGACGGCTATGGCTACACCTTC.

The DNA for the CDR3 is TGTGCCAGTAGTGCGGCAAGACCCTATAATTCACCCCTCCACTTT. This codes for CASSAARPYNSPLHF. The chain links TRBV19 to TRBJ1-6; D ambiguous. The CDR3 consists of 15 residues. Germline CDR1 is LNHDA and CDR2 is SQIVND (reference sequence). V was cut by 5 bases and J by 2 bases, with 10 bases left in between.

This clone was seen a single time. This chain uses TRBV5-3 with TRBJ2-1; TRBD2 matches 8 bases. TRBV5-3 is an ORF, with its function uncertain. The V gene end was trimmed by 3 bases and the J gene end by 3 bases; junction bases not matched to a gene: 8. The CDR3 consists of 16 residues. The CDR3 sequence: CARSWGAGECYNEQFF. CDR3 nucleotides: TGTGCCAGAAGCTGGGGAGCGGGGGAGTGCTACAATGAGCAGTTCTTC.

This clone showed up just once. The gene calls are TRBV7-3 and TRBJ1-2; 7 nucleotides line up with TRBD1. The CDR3 runs to 13 residues. CDR1 and CDR2 (germline): SGHTA, FQGTGA. Trimming cost V 4 bases and J 4 bases; bases outside gene matches: 3. The CDR3 loop is CASSWDSGYGYTF. In DNA form, the CDR3 reads TGTGCCAGCAGCTGGGACAGTGGCTATGGCTACACCTTC.

The rearrangement links TRBV11-2 to TRBJ2-3, with a weak D call TRBD1 (5 bases). CDR1 and CDR2 from the germline V gene are SGHAT and FQNNGV. The CDR3 runs 13 residues. The V and J ends lost 7 bases and 3 bases respectively, with 11 bases between them. Written as DNA, the CDR3 is TGTGCCAGCACCCCAGGGAATACAGATACGCAGTATTTT. Its translation is CASTPGNTDTQYF.

This chain joins TRBV10-3 and TRBJ2-7; D remains ambiguous. The CDR3 is made up of 16 amino acids. Looked up from germline, CDR1 is ENHRY and CDR2 is SYGVKD. V was cut by 0 bases and J by 0 bases, with 12 bases left in between. DNA of the CDR3: TGTGCCATCAGTGAGTCGACAACTTCAAACTCCTACGAGCAGTACTTC. This encodes CAISESTTSNSYEQYF.

This clone showed up just a few times. The CDR3 bases are TGTGCCAGCAGCTTATTTGACAGGGAGCAGTACTTC. This codes for CASSLFDREQYF. This chain joins TRBV7-3 and TRBJ2-7, with a possible D match to TRBD1 (6 bases). Germline CDR1 is SGHTA and CDR2 is FQGTGA. V dropped 2 bases and J dropped 7 bases, with 9 bases sitting between them. The length of the CDR3 is 12 residues.

The J gene is TRBJ1-2, the V gene TRBV10-2; D is uncertain. CDR3 length: 14 residues. V was trimmed by 0 bases and J by 4 bases, leaving 9 bases between them. CDR1 is WSHSY, CDR2 SAAADI, per germline. The CDR3 DNA is TGCGCCAGCAGTGAGTCTGGCTCAATCTATGGCTACACCTTC. This codes for CASSESGSIYGYTF.

The DNA for the CDR3 is TGTGCCACCAGTGATCAGGGAGGGGACTATGGCTACACCTTC. This gives the protein CATSDQGGDYGYTF. V gene TRBV24-1 combines with J gene TRBJ1-2; possibly TRBD1 for D (5 bases). Germline V gene data show CDR1 as KGHDR and CDR2 as SFDVKD. V lost 3 bases and J lost 3, with 10 bases in between. This CDR3 is built from 14 residues.

V is TRBV27 and J is TRBJ2-1, with 9 positions matching TRBD2. This CDR3 region has 14 residues. Unmatched junction bases numbered 4, after V lost 3 bases and J lost 7 bases. Germline-derived CDR1 and CDR2 are MNHEY and SMNVEV (reference sequence). CDR3: CASSFSGSGNEQFF. CDR3 nucleotide sequence: TGTGCCAGCAGTTTTAGCGGGAGTGGGAATGAGCAGTTCTTC.

The chain links TRBV12-5 to TRBJ2-5, with 9 positions matching TRBD1. With V trimmed by 5 bases and J by 4 bases, 5 bases remained unmatched. CDR3 length equals 14 residues. In germline, CDR1 is LGHNT, CDR2 FRNRAP. This CDR3 reads CASGPGTGSETQYF. CDR3 nucleotide sequence: TGTGCTAGTGGTCCCGGGACAGGGTCAGAGACCCAGTACTTC.

This rearrangement joins TRBV7-2 to TRBJ2-1; 10 nucleotides agree with TRBD2. Per germline, CDR1 SGHTA and CDR2 FQGNSA. V was pared by 2 bases and J by 1 base, with 2 bases of the junction left unmatched. The CDR3 covers 16 residues. This CDR3 reads CASSLLSGRSYNEQFF. The CDR3 DNA follows: TGTGCCAGCAGCTTACTTAGCGGGAGGTCCTACAATGAGCAGTTCTTC.

The V gene is TRBV5-1, the J gene TRBJ1-1; 9 bases line up with TRBD1. CDR3 length: 19 amino acids. Looked up from germline, CDR1 is SGHRS and CDR2 is YFSETQ. V gave up 0 bases and J gave up 3 bases; unmatched junction bases: 15. The CDR3 DNA reads as TGCGCCAGCAGCTTGGACGGACAGGGGCCCTCATCGGTGGACACTGAAGCTTTCTTT. It encodes CASSLDGQGPSSVDTEAFF.

This clone showed up just a few times. The chain couples TRBV10-3 to TRBJ1-3, with D possibly being TRBD1 (5 bases). V lost 8 bases, J lost 0 bases, and 14 bases lay in between. Germline V lookup: CDR1 ENHRY, CDR2 SYGVKD. The CDR3 has 15 residues. CDR3 residues: CAIYAGPSSGNTIYF. The CDR3 DNA reads TGTGCCATCTACGCAGGGCCGAGCTCTGGAAACACCATATATTTT.

The rearrangement uses TRBV28 and TRBJ1-2, with D unclear. Germline lookup yields CDR1 MDHEN and CDR2 SYDVKM. The CDR3 covers 12 residues. The V and J ends lost 7 bases and 4 bases respectively, with 10 bases between them. CDR3 sequence (DNA): TGTGCCAGCACCTGGGGAGCCTATGGCTACACCTTC. It translates to CASTWGAYGYTF.

This sequence joins TRBV7-2 and TRBJ1-3; D remains ambiguous. The CDR3 sequence is 15 residues long. Trimming took off 5 bases at V and 4 bases at J, with 15 bases between the two ends. The germline V gene has CDR1 SGHTA and CDR2 FQGNSA. CDR3 nucleotides: TGTGCCAGCAGCATGGGCGTTTCGTCGGGAAACACCATATATTTT. Protein sequence: CASSMGVSSGNTIYF.

This rearrangement joins TRBV7-3 to TRBJ2-3, with D perhaps TRBD2 (5 bases). Germline V lookup: CDR1 SGHTA, CDR2 FQGTGA. V was trimmed by 0 bases and J by 4 bases, leaving 8 bases between them. There are 14 residues in the CDR3. CDR3 sequence (DNA): TGTGCCAGCAGCTTAACTCCCGGGGCAGATACGCAGTATTTT. It codes for CASSLTPGADTQYF.

The chain uses TRBV6-6 and TRBJ2-5, with D perhaps matching TRBD1 (5 bases). The V end lost 0 bases, the J end lost 5 bases, and 16 bases lay between the germline ends. CDR3 length equals 16 residues. The germline V gene has CDR1 MNHNY and CDR2 SVGAGI (reference sequence). The CDR3 DNA sequence: TGTGCCAGCAGTTACTCGACAGAGTACCCCCCGGAGACCCAGTACTTC. Its protein is CASSYSTEYPPETQYF.